This entry features one T cell receptor (beta chain) sequence. Its specificity is unknown. These data come from a study of siplizumab effects on memory and regulatory T cells. Overall study findings and caveats: Naive T cells appeared more varied than memory cells and looked like key alloresponse contributors. Siplizumab gave mappable alloreactive CD4+ clones an average Treg-derived fraction of approximately 69%, against around 27% in controls. A minor share of alloreactive clones matched unstimulated subsets.

Repertoires were generated with immunoSEQ multiplex PCR, while TCRdb's copy carries only in-frame clones and drops some. Of about 120,000 clones in the sample, around 95% were seen once. V was clipped by 3 bases and J by 9 bases, with 6 bases between them. The CDR3 runs 11 residues. Germline V lookup: CDR1 MNHNS, CDR2 SASEGT. The sample taken for sequencing was non-Treg CD4+ T cells sorted from blood. The source is a human donor in good health. The chain couples TRBV6-1 to TRBJ1-5; D is undetermined. CDR3 sequence (DNA): TGTGCCAGCAGTGAGGCACGGCCCCAGCATTTT. This gives the protein CASSEARPQHF.